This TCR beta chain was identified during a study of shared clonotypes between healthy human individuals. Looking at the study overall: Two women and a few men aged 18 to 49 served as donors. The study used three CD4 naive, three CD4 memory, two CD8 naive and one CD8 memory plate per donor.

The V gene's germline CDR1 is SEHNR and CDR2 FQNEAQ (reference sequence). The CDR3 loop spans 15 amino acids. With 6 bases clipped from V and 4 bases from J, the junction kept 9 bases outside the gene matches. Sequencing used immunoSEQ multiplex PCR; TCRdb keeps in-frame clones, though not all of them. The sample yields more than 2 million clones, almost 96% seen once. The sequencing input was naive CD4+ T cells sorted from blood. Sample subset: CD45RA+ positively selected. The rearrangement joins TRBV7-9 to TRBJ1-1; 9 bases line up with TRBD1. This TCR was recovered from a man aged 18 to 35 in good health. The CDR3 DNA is TGTGCCAGCAGGGAACAGGGGGCGAGGACCACTGAAGCTTTCTTT. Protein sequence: CASREQGARTTEAFF.